A single sample gave rise to the 2 T cell receptor beta chains below, sequenced in a study of cytomegalovirus exposure and HLA in healthy donors. PCR amplification relied on 60 Vbeta primers (plus 13 Jbeta primers). Libraries were prepared by immunoSEQ multiplex PCR; TCRdb keeps only in-frame clonotypes and omits some of them. Its listing shows about 140,000 clones. The sample taken for sequencing was PBMCs. Receptor source: a woman under 30 in good health and CMV-seronegative.

The V call is TRBV19, the J call TRBJ2-1; the match to TRBD2 covers 11 bases. The germline CDR1 and CDR2 sequences are LNHDA and SQIVND (reference sequence). The CDR3 runs 15 residues. The J segment lost 0 bases and the V segment lost 10 bases, leaving 5 bases of the junction unmatched. In DNA, the CDR3 is TGTGCCACCACTAGCGGGGGTAGCTCCTACAATGAGCAGTTCTTC. This codes for CATTSGGSSYNEQFF.

CDR3: CASSLLGQGSHTEAFF. In nucleotides, the CDR3 is TGTGCCAGCAGTTTGTTGGGACAGGGTAGCCACACTGAAGCTTTCTTT. The chain joins TRBV27 to TRBJ1-1; 9 bases map to TRBD1. The CDR3 contains 16 residues. Germline V CDR1 and CDR2: MNHEY, SMNVEV (reference sequence). The trim removed 3 bases at V and 3 bases at J, leaving 8 bases unmatched.